The 3 T cell receptor beta chains given below trace back to one sample, sequenced in a study of blood T cells in healthy people across ages. A second PCR of about 7 to 12 cycles used a sample-barcoded 5' primer and a J-beta primer mix. Each CDR3 protein gets one entry after TCRdb re-called the 5' RACE reads with MiXCR. The sample has over a million distinct CDR3 sequences, roughly 43% seen once. Sequenced material: blood. These receptors were collected from a woman younger than 30 in good health.

Details on this clonotype: The junction differs from germline at one of its ends, possibly a read error. This chain connects TRBV29-1 to TRBJ1-3; tentatively, D is TRBD1 (5 bases). The CDR3 spans 12 residues. Germline V gene sequence: CDR1 SQVTM, CDR2 ANQGSEA. The CDR3 region has the DNA TGCAGCGTTGGGGGGTCTGGAAGCACCATATATTTT. Protein sequence: CSVGGSGSTIYF.

The V and J genes are TRBV28 and TRBJ2-2, with 7 bases identical to TRBD1. The length of the CDR3 is 14 residues. V gave up 7 bases and J gave up 2 bases; unmatched junction bases: 4. Looked up from germline, CDR1 is MDHEN and CDR2 is SYDVKM. CDR3 protein: CASNWDRNTGELFF. In DNA form, the CDR3 reads TGTGCCAGCAATTGGGACAGAAACACCGGGGAGCTGTTTTTT.

The J gene is TRBJ2-3, the V gene TRBV18; weak D call: TRBD2 (5 bases). V lost 5 bases, J lost 0 bases, and 12 bases lay in between. Germline assignment: CDR1 KGHSH and CDR2 LQKENI. The CDR3 is 15 residues long. CDR3 sequence reads: CASSKPGTSTDTQYF. For the CDR3, the DNA is TGTGCCAGCTCAAAACCGGGAACCAGCACAGATACGCAGTATTTT.